The 2 T cell receptor beta chains below all came from one sample that was sequenced in a study of regulatory T cells in long-lasting Graves disease. Noted time point: newly diagnosed GD, antithyroid drugs for less than 3 months. PBMCs provided the RNA from which the TCR library was made. The TCR beta library used iRepertoire HTBI primers with Arm-PCR amplification of CDR3. Each CDR3 protein is one row after TCRdb ran MiXCR on the multiplex PCR reads. The sample carries around 400,000 distinct CDR3 sequences, over 12% recorded once. A further study also used this sample, focusing on T cells in Graves' hyperthyroidism and ophthalmopathy.

Sequenced here: peripheral blood mononuclear cells (PBMCs), sampled at new diagnosis, from a patient treated with antithyroid drugs. The receptors stem from a woman in her forties with Graves disease.

In its sample, this clonotype was seen many times. The CDR3 reads CASSLAGSYNEQFF. As DNA, the CDR3 is TGTGCCAGCAGCTTGGCGGGTTCCTACAATGAGCAGTTCTTC. The rearrangement joins TRBV7-9 to TRBJ2-1; tentatively, D is TRBD2 (5 bases). The CDR3 has 14 amino acids. Germline V lookup: CDR1 SEHNR, CDR2 FQNEAQ (reference sequence). Deletions cut 3 bases from V and 1 base from J, with 7 bases between.

This clonotype was counted many times. This sequence joins TRBV3-1 and TRBJ1-1; D remains ambiguous. The CDR3 runs to 14 residues. Germline V gene lookup returns CDR1 LGHDT and CDR2 YNNKEL (reference sequence). V dropped 5 bases and J dropped 0 bases, with 10 bases sitting between them. The CDR3, as DNA: TGTGCCAGCAGCACGGGGTACATGAACACTGAAGCTTTCTTT. Its translation: CASSTGYMNTEAFF.